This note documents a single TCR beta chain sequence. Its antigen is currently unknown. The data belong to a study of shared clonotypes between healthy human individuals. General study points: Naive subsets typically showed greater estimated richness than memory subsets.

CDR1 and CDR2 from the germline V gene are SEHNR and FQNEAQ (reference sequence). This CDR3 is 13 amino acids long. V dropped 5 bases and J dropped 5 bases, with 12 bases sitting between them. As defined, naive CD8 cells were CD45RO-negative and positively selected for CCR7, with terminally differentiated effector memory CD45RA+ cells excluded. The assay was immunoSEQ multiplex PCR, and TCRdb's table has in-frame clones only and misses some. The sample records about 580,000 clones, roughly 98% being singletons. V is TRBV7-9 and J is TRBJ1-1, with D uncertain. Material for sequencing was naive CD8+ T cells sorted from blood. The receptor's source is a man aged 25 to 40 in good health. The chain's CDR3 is CASSPWGGTEAFF. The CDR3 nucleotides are TGTGCCAGCAGCCCATGGGGAGGGACTGAAGCTTTCTTT.